This TCR beta chain emerged from a study of blood T cell repertoires in COVID-19. Study-wide context: Both acute and convalescent COVID-19 samples were obtained from the United States, Italy and Spain. From T cells, B-cell-depleted T cells, or PBMCs came the material, which was cDNA or gDNA.

Trimming took 0 bases from V and 3 from J, leaving 6 bases between them. CDR1 ENHRY and CDR2 SYGVKD come from the germline V gene. The CDR3 has 14 residues. This clone appeared a single time. The authors' processing: Amplification of reference gene primers was used by the study to estimate nucleated cell counts. Clones were sequenced by immunoSEQ multiplex PCR, and TCRdb holds only the in-frame ones, with some missing. V and J calls plus clone size are reproduced from that table; the DNA served to infer D and trimming. Here the sample spans fewer than 700,000 clones, 85% to 90% being singletons. The clonotype was recovered from a woman between 45 and 65 years old with COVID-19, enrolled during active disease. The gene calls are TRBV10-3 and TRBJ1-3, with D uncertain. Sequencing used peripheral blood. CDR3 coding DNA: TGTGCCATCAGTGAGTCCCACGGTGGAAACACCATATATTTT. This sequence encodes CAISESHGGNTIYF.